The next 31 T cell receptor beta chains were all read from a single sample in a study of CD8 T cells in Susac syndrome (dated 2019 in TCRdb). Library prep was done by the immunoSEQ multiplex PCR assay. RNA was extracted using the RNeasy kit, and about 0.5 to 1 ug of the RNA was reverse transcribed with random hexamers. The public sequencing data were trimmed at Q25 with fastp and processed into clonotypes with MiXCR by TCRdb, which kept only in-frame beta chains. Under each unique CDR3 protein, matching rows form one entry showing the most common genes and DNA. This sample has approximately 110,000 distinct CDR3 sequences in its table, and 85% to 95% of those were observed once. The top ten constitute approximately 0.31% of the sample. The sequencing sample was made of CD8+ T cells from PBMCs. These receptors all come from a human donor with multiple sclerosis.

This clonotype was picked up a small number of times. The rearrangement uses TRBV19 and TRBJ1-1; TRBD1 might be the D (5 bases). Germline V CDR1 and CDR2: LNHDA, SQIVND (reference sequence). The CDR3 is made up of 14 amino acids. Trimming took off 5 bases at V and 1 base at J, with 11 bases between the two ends. CDR3 sequence reads: CASSLRARNTEAFF. The DNA for the CDR3 is TGTGCCAGTAGTCTCAGGGCCCGGAACACTGAAGCTTTCTTT.

This clonotype was counted a single time. The chain has TRBV10-3 and TRBJ2-5, with a tentative D call TRBD2 (6 bases). CDR1 ENHRY and CDR2 SYGVKD come from the germline V gene. The CDR3 totals 12 residues. V was clipped by 10 bases and J by 5 bases, with 14 bases between them. CDR3 loop: CATTGEAETQYF. In nucleotides, the CDR3 is TGTGCCACCACGGGGGAGGCGGAGACCCAGTACTTC.

This clonotype was observed once. J is TRBJ2-7 and V is TRBV4-2; D remains ambiguous. Germline V gene data show CDR1 as LGHNA and CDR2 as YNFKEQ. The V gene lost 2 bases and the J gene lost 3 bases, with 11 bases spanning the gap. The CDR3 is 14 residues long. The CDR3 DNA is TGTGCCAGCAGCCAAAAAATCGACGGCTACGAGCAGTACTTC. It translates to CASSQKIDGYEQYF.

The gene calls are TRBV5-6 and TRBJ2-3, with TRBD2 matching over 7 bases. Germline V gene sequence: CDR1 SGHDT, CDR2 YYEEEE. The CDR3 covers 15 residues. Trimming took 2 bases from V and 4 from J; bases not matched to a gene: 7. This CDR3 is CASSFTSAPPDTQYF. The CDR3 DNA sequence: TGTGCCAGCAGCTTTACTAGCGCCCCCCCAGATACGCAGTATTTT.

The V and J genes are TRBV24-1 and TRBJ2-5; 7 bases are a match to TRBD1. Looked up from germline, CDR1 is KGHDR and CDR2 is SFDVKD. The CDR3 sequence is 15 residues long. The trim removed 4 bases at V and 5 bases at J, leaving 9 bases unmatched. The CDR3 loop reads CATSDPGTEQETQYF. CDR3 bases: TGTGCCACCAGTGACCCCGGGACAGAGCAGGAGACCCAGTACTTC.

J is TRBJ2-1 and V is TRBV2; the match to TRBD2 covers 7 bases. Per germline, CDR1 SNHLY and CDR2 FYNNEI. The ends lost 6 bases at V and 4 bases at J; junction bases unmatched: 12. The CDR3 has 16 amino acids. The CDR3 region has the DNA TGTGCCAGCAGATATCGCCGGGACTACCTATACAATGAGCAGTTCTTC. Its protein is CASRYRRDYLYNEQFF.

V usage is TRBV9 and J usage is TRBJ2-1; D gene ambiguous. Germline values: CDR1 SGDLS, CDR2 YYNGEE. This CDR3 has 15 amino acids. V was shortened by 6 bases and J by 2 bases, with 15 bases between the two germline ends. The CDR3 bases are TGTGCCAGCACCCCTTGGGCTGCCGCCTACAATGAGCAGTTCTTC. It translates to CASTPWAAAYNEQFF.

V gene TRBV10-3 combines with J gene TRBJ2-1; possible D gene TRBD1, 6 bases. CDR3 length: 14 amino acids. The V end lost 3 bases, the J end lost 6 bases, and 12 bases lay between the germline ends. The germline CDR1 and CDR2 sequences are ENHRY and SYGVKD. The CDR3 DNA reads as TGTGCCATCAGTGACAGGGACACAAGCAATGAGCAGTTCTTC. It is translated as CAISDRDTSNEQFF.

The chain is built from TRBV20-1 and TRBJ2-3; D not resolved. Per the germline V gene, CDR1 is DFQATT and CDR2 is SNEGSKA (reference sequence). Trimming left V 8 bases short and J 2 bases short, with 11 bases between. The CDR3 loop spans 12 amino acids. The CDR3 DNA is TGCAGTTCCATACCCAACACAGATACGCAGTATTTT. Amino acid sequence: CSSIPNTDTQYF.

V usage is TRBV27 and J usage is TRBJ1-1; D ambiguous. Germline V gene sequence: CDR1 MNHEY, CDR2 SMNVEV (reference sequence). The V gene lost 6 bases and the J gene lost 0 bases, with 8 bases spanning the gap. The CDR3 sequence is 13 residues long. The CDR3 loop is CASSNFMNTEAFF. The CDR3 DNA sequence: TGTGCCAGCAGCAACTTTATGAACACTGAAGCTTTCTTT.

The CDR3, as DNA: TGCGCCAGCAGCTGGACAGGGTCCGCCAACGGGGAGCTGTTTTTT. Its protein product is CASSWTGSANGELFF. The chain couples TRBV5-1 to TRBJ2-2; TRBD1 matches at 8 bases. V dropped 3 bases and J dropped 7; count of bases not matched to a gene: 8. Germline V gene data show CDR1 as SGHRS and CDR2 as YFSETQ. The CDR3 runs 15 residues.

This chain connects TRBV2 to TRBJ2-1, with D hard to call. V lost 11 bases, J lost 0 bases, and 14 bases lay in between. Germline V gene data show CDR1 as SNHLY and CDR2 as FYNNEI. CDR3 length equals 14 residues. CDR3 amino acids: CAVLAESSYNEQFF. Written as DNA, the CDR3 is TGTGCCGTGCTGGCTGAGAGCTCCTACAATGAGCAGTTCTTC.

The chain carries TRBV9 and TRBJ2-7; 10 bases fit TRBD2. V gave up 4 bases and J gave up 4 bases; unmatched junction bases: 11. The CDR3 is 16 residues long. Germline CDR1 SGDLS, CDR2 YYNGEE. CDR3: CASSREGGLAIYEQYF. The DNA for the CDR3 is TGTGCCAGCAGCCGTGAGGGGGGACTAGCGATTTACGAGCAGTACTTC.

The chain uses TRBV2 and TRBJ1-2; maybe TRBD1 (6 bases). CDR3 length: 14 amino acids. Germline V gene lookup returns CDR1 SNHLY and CDR2 FYNNEI. The V gene lost 10 bases and the J gene lost 3 bases, with 18 bases spanning the gap. This chain's CDR3 is CATLATGLDYGYTF. The CDR3 DNA sequence: TGTGCCACCCTCGCCACAGGGTTGGACTATGGCTACACCTTC.

This sequence joins TRBV4-1 and TRBJ2-2; 7 positions match TRBD2. CDR3 length: 14 residues. Germline-derived CDR1 and CDR2 are MGHRA and YSYEKL. Germline trimming cut 6 bases from V and 6 bases from J; bases unmatched to any gene: 7. This chain's CDR3 is CASRGGSAAGELFF. CDR3 bases: TGCGCCAGCAGAGGCGGGAGTGCGGCCGGGGAGCTGTTTTTT.

This chain joins TRBV4-1 and TRBJ2-7; D unresolved. Trimming shortened V by 1 base and J by 0 bases, and 7 bases separated the two germline ends. The CDR3 loop spans 14 amino acids. Germline CDR1 MGHRA, CDR2 YSYEKL. In DNA, the CDR3 is TGCGCCAGCAGCCAAGTCCGGAGCTCCTACGAGCAGTACGTC. This codes for CASSQVRSSYEQYV.

Only one count was recorded for this clonotype. This chain connects TRBV9 to TRBJ2-5; 9 bases line up with TRBD2. Germline V CDR1 and CDR2: SGDLS, YYNGEE. The CDR3 spans 16 residues. V shed 3 bases and J 1 base; nucleotides not matched to a gene: 7. The CDR3 reads CASSEGEREVQETQYF. The CDR3 DNA sequence: TGTGCCAGCAGCGAGGGAGAGCGGGAGGTCCAAGAGACCCAGTACTTC. The whole variable domain, remainder taken from reference TRBV9 and TRBJ2-5, is DSGVTQTPKHLITATGQRVTLRCSPRSGDLSVYWYQQSLDQGLQFLIQYYNGEERAKGNILERFSAQQFPDLHSELNLSSLELGDSALYFCASSEGEREVQETQYFGPGTRLLVL.

This clonotype was counted once. The J gene is TRBJ1-1, the V gene TRBV10-3; D is unclear. Germline V CDR1 and CDR2: ENHRY, SYGVKD. The V end lost 4 bases, the J end lost 6 bases, and 15 bases lay between the germline ends. This CDR3 comprises 14 residues. The CDR3 DNA is TGTGCCATCAGTGGGGTCCGGGGAAGGGCTGAAGCTTTCTTT. Translating it yields CAISGVRGRAEAFF.

Remarks on this clonotype: A junction boundary mismatches the germline segment, possibly from a read error. V gene TRBV30 combines with J gene TRBJ1-1; no clear D. The CDR3 runs 8 residues. Per the germline V gene, CDR1 is GTSNPN and CDR2 is SVGIG (reference sequence). The DNA for the CDR3 is TGTGCCTGGAGCAGCAAGTCCTTT. Amino acid sequence: CAWSSKSF.

This chain uses TRBV29-1 with TRBJ1-2, with unresolved D. V was trimmed by 2 bases and J by 3 bases, leaving 16 bases between them. From germline, CDR1 is SQVTM and CDR2 ANQGSEA. The CDR3 length is 15 residues. CDR3 residues: CSVETLNLADYGYTF. CDR3 nucleotide sequence: TGCAGCGTTGAAACCCTGAACCTAGCGGACTATGGCTACACCTTC.

The V and J genes are TRBV12-3 or TRBV12-4 and TRBJ2-7; the D is unclear. There are 14 residues in the CDR3. The V gene lost 7 bases and the J gene lost 2 bases, with 15 bases spanning the gap. In nucleotides, the CDR3 is TGTGCCAGCACCGGCTACGAGAGTCCCTACGAGCAGTACGTC. It is translated as CASTGYESPYEQYV.

This clonotype was observed a single time. This rearrangement joins TRBV20-1 to TRBJ2-5; no definite D call. Per the germline V gene, CDR1 is DFQATT and CDR2 is SNEGSKA (reference sequence). Trimming cost V 5 bases and J 5 bases, with 12 bases left between them. This CDR3 is 12 amino acids long. CDR3 residues: CSALEEFETQYF. The CDR3 DNA sequence: TGCAGTGCTCTAGAGGAATTCGAGACCCAGTACTTC.

The chain has TRBV12-3 or TRBV12-4 and TRBJ1-2; D ambiguous. The CDR3 is 12 residues long. V was pared by 7 bases and J by 8 bases, with 14 bases between. CDR3 region: CASTRGLEGYTF. The CDR3 DNA reads as TGTGCCAGCACTCGCGGGTTAGAAGGCTACACCTTC.

The chain is built from TRBV29-1 and TRBJ2-7; possibly TRBD2 for D (6 bases). The germline V gene encodes CDR1 SQVTM and CDR2 ANQGSEA. Trimming left V 4 bases short and J 5 bases short, with 18 bases between. The CDR3 covers 14 residues. The CDR3 sequence is CSVASGEAPNEQYF. The CDR3 bases are TGCAGCGTTGCGTCCGGGGAGGCCCCTAACGAGCAGTACTTC.

The gene calls are TRBV9 and TRBJ1-1, with a tentative D call TRBD1 (5 bases). Germline V CDR1 and CDR2: SGDLS, YYNGEE. The CDR3 covers 15 residues. The V end lost 2 bases, the J end lost 1 base, and 12 bases lay between the germline ends. Written as DNA, the CDR3 is TGTGCCAGCAGCGTGACCCCAACAGGGAACACTGAAGCTTTCTTT. Residues: CASSVTPTGNTEAFF. The full variable domain, rest sourced from reference TRBV9 and TRBJ1-1, is DSGVTQTPKHLITATGQRVTLRCSPRSGDLSVYWYQQSLDQGLQFLIQYYNGEERAKGNILERFSAQQFPDLHSELNLSSLELGDSALYFCASSVTPTGNTEAFFGQGTRLTVV.

This chain links TRBV23-1 with TRBJ2-2; no clear D. TRBV23-1 is labeled an ORF, and its function is uncertain. The V end lost 3 bases, the J end lost 6 bases, and 14 bases lay between the germline ends. CDR3 length equals 15 residues. CDR3 bases: TGCGCCAGCAGTCACTCTGACGTTACTCCCGGGGAGCTGTTTTTT. This sequence encodes CASSHSDVTPGELFF.

The V gene is TRBV15, the J gene TRBJ2-1; D tentatively fits TRBD1 or TRBD2 (5 bases each). Germline CDR1 and CDR2: LNHNV and YYDKDF (reference sequence). The CDR3 totals 16 residues. V was cut by 8 bases and J by 1 base, with 18 bases left in between. The CDR3 sequence: CATLNSRGESYNEQFF. The DNA for the CDR3 is TGTGCCACCCTAAATTCTAGAGGGGAATCCTACAATGAGCAGTTCTTC. Based on the CDR3 plus reference TRBV15 and TRBJ2-1, the full variable domain is DAMVIQNPRYQVTQFGKPVTLSCSQTLNHNVMYWYQQKSSQAPKLLFHYYDKDFNNEADTPDNFQSRRPNTSFCFLDIRSPGLGDTAMYLCATLNSRGESYNEQFFGPGTRLTVL.

This chain connects TRBV4-1 to TRBJ2-5; 14 bases match TRBD2. The germline V gene has CDR1 MGHRA and CDR2 YSYEKL. CDR3 length: 17 residues. V gave up 4 bases and J gave up 0 bases; unmatched junction bases: 4. The CDR3, as DNA: TGCGCCAGCAGCCGACTGGGACTAGCGGGGGACCAAGAGACCCAGTACTTC. As protein: CASSRLGLAGDQETQYF.

V and J are TRBV9 and TRBJ1-5; D call uncertain. Per germline, CDR1 SGDLS and CDR2 YYNGEE. The CDR3 totals 14 residues. With 0 bases removed from V and 7 bases from J, the gap between germline ends came to 11 bases. The CDR3 nucleotides read TGTGCCAGCAGCGTAGGCGGGGTAGGGCAGCCCCAGCATTTT. Protein sequence: CASSVGGVGQPQHF.

The chain joins TRBV13 to TRBJ1-4; a possible D gene is TRBD1 (5 bases). The CDR3 consists of 14 residues. Germline CDR1 PRHDT, CDR2 FYEKMQ (reference sequence). V was clipped by 5 bases and J by 2 bases, with 9 bases between them. CDR3 amino acids: CASSVRGTNEKLFF. In nucleotides, the CDR3 is TGTGCCAGCAGCGTCCGGGGGACTAATGAAAAACTGTTTTTT.

This clonotype has a single count. CDR3 region: CASSPSGRVYNSPLHF. CDR3 sequence (DNA): TGTGCCAGCAGCCCATCCGGACGCGTCTATAATTCACCCCTCCACTTT. The V gene is TRBV9, the J gene TRBJ1-6; D not resolved. V lost 4 bases and J lost 3, with 14 bases in between. The CDR3 is made up of 16 amino acids. Germline CDR1 reads SGDLS; CDR2 reads YYNGEE.